Here is one TCR beta chain with its context. What it binds is not known. The V gene end was trimmed by 8 bases and the J gene end by 2 bases; junction bases not matched to a gene: 14. The CDR3 covers 16 residues. CDR1 is MDHEN and CDR2 is SYDVKM in the germline V gene. The entry originates in a study of cytomegalovirus exposure and HLA in healthy donors. Study details: A previous analysis identified more than 100 million unique TCR beta sequences derived from about 180 million T cells.

60 Vbeta and 13 Jbeta primers were used in PCR. This table comes from immunoSEQ multiplex PCR, and its TCRdb copy is limited to in-frame clones, with some not included. The sample includes about 62,000 clones, about 69% of them seen just once. Study-wide results and limits: Cytomegalovirus-associated TCR beta chains were listed, numbering 164.

This receptor was taken from a woman in her 30s in good health and CMV-seronegative. The chain is built from TRBV28 and TRBJ2-7, with 8 bases lining up with TRBD1. Sequenced sample: PBMCs. CDR3 sequence: CASGGMLGQGPYEQYF. CDR3 coding DNA: TGTGCCAGCGGAGGAATGCTAGGACAGGGCCCCTACGAGCAGTACTTC. Full variable domain (rest looked up from reference TRBV28 and TRBJ2-7): DVKVTQSSRYLVKRTGEKVFLECVQDMDHENMFWYRQDPGLGLRLIYFSYDVKMKEKGDIPEGYSVSREKKERFSLILESASTNQTSMYLCASGGMLGQGPYEQYFGPGTRLTVT.